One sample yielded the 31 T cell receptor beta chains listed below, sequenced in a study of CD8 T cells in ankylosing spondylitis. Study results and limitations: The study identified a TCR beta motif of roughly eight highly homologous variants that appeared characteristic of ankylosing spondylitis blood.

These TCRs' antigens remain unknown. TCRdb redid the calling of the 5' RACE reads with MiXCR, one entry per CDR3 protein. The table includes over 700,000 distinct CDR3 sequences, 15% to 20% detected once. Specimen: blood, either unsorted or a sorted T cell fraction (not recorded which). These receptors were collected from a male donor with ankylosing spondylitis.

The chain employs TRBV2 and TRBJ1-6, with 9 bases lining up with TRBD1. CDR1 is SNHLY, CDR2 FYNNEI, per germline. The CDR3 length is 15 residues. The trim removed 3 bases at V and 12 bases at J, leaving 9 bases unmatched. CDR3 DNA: TGTGCCAGCAGTGATTGGGACAGGGAAGAGGTACCCCTCCACTTT. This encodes CASSDWDREEVPLHF.

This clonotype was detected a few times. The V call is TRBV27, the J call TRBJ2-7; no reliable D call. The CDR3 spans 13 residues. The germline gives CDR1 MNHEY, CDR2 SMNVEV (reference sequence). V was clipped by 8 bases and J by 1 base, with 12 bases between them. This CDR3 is CASAPAMSYEQYF. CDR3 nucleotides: TGTGCCAGCGCACCTGCGATGTCCTACGAGCAGTACTTC.

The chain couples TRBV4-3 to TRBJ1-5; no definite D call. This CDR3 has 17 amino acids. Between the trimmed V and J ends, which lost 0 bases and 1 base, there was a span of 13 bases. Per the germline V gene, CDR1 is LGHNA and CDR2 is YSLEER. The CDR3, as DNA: TGCGCCAGCAGCCAAGAGTCTAGTGTCTCCAGCAATCAGCCCCAGCATTTT. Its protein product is CASSQESSVSSNQPQHF.

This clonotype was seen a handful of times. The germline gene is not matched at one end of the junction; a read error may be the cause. The CDR3 nucleotides read TGCGCCAGCAGATTGGCAGGGGATCTCTCCTACGAGCAGTACTTC. It translates to CASRLAGDLSYEQYF. This rearrangement joins TRBV5-1 to TRBJ2-7; D is perhaps TRBD1 (6 bases). From germline, CDR1 is SGHRS and CDR2 YFSETQ. The CDR3 sequence is 15 residues long.

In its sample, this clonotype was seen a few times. The CDR3 region is CASSPRQGQGLLDYGYTF. CDR3 nucleotides: TGTGCCAGCAGCCCCCGCCAGGGACAGGGGCTCCTAGACTATGGCTACACCTTC. The chain carries TRBV7-6 and TRBJ1-2; TRBD1 matches at 10 bases. CDR3 size: 18 residues. V shed 5 bases and J 3 bases; nucleotides not matched to a gene: 15. From germline, CDR1 is SGHVS and CDR2 FNYEAQ.

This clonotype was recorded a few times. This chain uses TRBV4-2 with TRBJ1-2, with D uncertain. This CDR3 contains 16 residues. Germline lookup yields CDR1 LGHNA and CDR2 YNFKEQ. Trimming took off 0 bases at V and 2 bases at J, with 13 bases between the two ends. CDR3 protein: CASSQDLQHINYGYTF. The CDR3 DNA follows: TGTGCCAGCAGCCAAGATTTACAGCATATCAACTATGGCTACACCTTC.

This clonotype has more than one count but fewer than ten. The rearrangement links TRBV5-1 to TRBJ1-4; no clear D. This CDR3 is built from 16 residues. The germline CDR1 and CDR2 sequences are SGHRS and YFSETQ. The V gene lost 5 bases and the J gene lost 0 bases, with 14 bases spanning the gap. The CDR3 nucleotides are TGCGCCAGCAGTACCTCAGAGGGCGCAACTAATGAAAAACTGTTTTTT. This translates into CASSTSEGATNEKLFF.

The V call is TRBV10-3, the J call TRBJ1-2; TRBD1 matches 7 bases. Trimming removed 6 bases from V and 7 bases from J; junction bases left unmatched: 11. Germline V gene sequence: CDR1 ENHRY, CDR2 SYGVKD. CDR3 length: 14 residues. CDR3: CAISATGTDAGYTF. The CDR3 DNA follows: TGTGCCATCAGCGCCACCGGGACAGACGCTGGCTACACCTTC.

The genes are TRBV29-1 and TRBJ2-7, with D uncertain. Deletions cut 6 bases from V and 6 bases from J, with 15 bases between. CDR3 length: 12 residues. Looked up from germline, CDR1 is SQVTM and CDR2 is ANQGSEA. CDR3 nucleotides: TGCAGCGTACTACACAGATGGGGCGAGCAGTACTTC. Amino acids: CSVLHRWGEQYF.

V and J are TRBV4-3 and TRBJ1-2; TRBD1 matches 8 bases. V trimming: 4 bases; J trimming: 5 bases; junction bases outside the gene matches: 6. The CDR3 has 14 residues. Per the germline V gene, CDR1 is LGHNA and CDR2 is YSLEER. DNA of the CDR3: TGCGCCAGCAGCCGGGGACAGGCGGGGTATGGCTACACCTTC. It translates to CASSRGQAGYGYTF.

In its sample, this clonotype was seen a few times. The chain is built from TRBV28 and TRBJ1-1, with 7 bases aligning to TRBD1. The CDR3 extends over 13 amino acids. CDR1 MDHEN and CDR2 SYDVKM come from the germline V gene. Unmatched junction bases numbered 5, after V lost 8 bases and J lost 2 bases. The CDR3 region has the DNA TGTGCCAGCGGCGGACAGGTTAACACTGAAGCTTTCTTT. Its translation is CASGGQVNTEAFF.

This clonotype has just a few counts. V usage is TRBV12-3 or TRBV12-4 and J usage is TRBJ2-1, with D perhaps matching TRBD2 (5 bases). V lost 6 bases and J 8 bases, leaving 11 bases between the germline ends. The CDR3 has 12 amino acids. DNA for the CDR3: TGTGCCAGCAGCCCAACTAGTTATGAGCAGTTCTTC. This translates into CASSPTSYEQFF.

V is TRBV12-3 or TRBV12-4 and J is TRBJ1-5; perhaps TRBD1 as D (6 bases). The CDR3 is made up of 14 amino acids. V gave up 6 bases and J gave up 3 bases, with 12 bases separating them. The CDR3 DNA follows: TGTGCCAGCAGACCGGGGGCGGACAATCAGCCCCAGCATTTT. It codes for CASRPGADNQPQHF.

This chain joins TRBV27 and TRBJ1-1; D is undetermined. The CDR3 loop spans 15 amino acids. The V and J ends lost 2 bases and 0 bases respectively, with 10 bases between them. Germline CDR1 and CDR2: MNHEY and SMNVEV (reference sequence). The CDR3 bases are TGTGCCAGCAGTTTAACCAGTATCATGAACACTGAAGCTTTCTTT. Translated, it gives CASSLTSIMNTEAFF.

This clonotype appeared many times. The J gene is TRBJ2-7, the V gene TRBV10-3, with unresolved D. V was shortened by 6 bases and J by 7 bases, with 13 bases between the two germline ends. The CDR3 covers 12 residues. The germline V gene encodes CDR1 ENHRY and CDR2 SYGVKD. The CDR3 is CAISQISEEQYF. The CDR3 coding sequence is TGTGCCATCAGCCAGATTTCGGAGGAGCAGTACTTC.

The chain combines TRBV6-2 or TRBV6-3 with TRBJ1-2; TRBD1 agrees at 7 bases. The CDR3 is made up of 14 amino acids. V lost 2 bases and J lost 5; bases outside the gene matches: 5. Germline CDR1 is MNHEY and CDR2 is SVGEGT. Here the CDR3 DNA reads TGTGCCAGCAGTTACGACAGGGCGCGGTATGGCTACACCTTC. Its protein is CASSYDRARYGYTF.

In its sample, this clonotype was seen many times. The DNA of the CDR3 is TGTGCCACCACCCTTGGGGACTCGTCGTACGAGCAGTACTTC. It is translated as CATTLGDSSYEQYF. The chain recombines TRBV7-9 with TRBJ2-7, with D possibly TRBD2 on 6 matching bases. CDR1 and CDR2 (germline): SEHNR, FQNEAQ (reference sequence). The CDR3 length is 14 residues. The V end was cut by 10 bases, the J end by 4 bases, with 20 bases between.

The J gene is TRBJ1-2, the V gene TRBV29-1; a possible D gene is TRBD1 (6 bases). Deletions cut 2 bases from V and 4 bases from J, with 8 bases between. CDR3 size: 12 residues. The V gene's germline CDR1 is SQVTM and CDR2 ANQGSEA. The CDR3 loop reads CSVETQGYGYTF. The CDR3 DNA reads TGCAGCGTTGAAACACAGGGCTATGGCTACACCTTC.

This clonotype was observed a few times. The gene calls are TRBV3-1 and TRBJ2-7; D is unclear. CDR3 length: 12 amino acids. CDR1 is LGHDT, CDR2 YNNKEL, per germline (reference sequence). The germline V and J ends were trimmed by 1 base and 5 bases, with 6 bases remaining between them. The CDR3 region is CASSQGRDEQYF. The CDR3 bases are TGTGCCAGCAGCCAAGGTCGGGACGAGCAGTACTTC.

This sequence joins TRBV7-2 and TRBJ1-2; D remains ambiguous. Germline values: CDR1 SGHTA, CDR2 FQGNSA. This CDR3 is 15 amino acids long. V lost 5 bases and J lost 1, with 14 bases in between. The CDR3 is CASSPSHELNYGYTF. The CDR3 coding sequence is TGTGCCAGCAGCCCATCGCACGAACTTAACTATGGCTACACCTTC.

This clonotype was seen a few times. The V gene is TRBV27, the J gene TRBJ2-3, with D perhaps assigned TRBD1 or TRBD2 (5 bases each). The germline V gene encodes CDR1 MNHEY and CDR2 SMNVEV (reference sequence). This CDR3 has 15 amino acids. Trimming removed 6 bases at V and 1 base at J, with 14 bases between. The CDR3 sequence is CASRLEGRGTDTQYF. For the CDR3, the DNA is TGTGCCAGCAGGTTAGAGGGCAGGGGCACAGATACGCAGTATTTT.

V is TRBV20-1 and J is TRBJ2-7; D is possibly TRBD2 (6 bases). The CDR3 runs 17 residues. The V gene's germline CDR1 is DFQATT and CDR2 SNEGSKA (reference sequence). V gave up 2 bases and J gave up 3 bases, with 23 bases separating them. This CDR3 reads CSARSPTLPRGLYEQYF. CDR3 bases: TGCAGTGCTAGATCCCCGACACTGCCCCGGGGACTCTACGAGCAGTACTTC.

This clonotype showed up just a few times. The CDR3 loop is CASSSREISGNEQFF. The CDR3 nucleotides are TGTGCCAGCAGTTCGCGGGAGATCTCTGGCAATGAGCAGTTCTTC. The chain couples TRBV27 to TRBJ2-1; 7 bases align to TRBD2. Germline lookup yields CDR1 MNHEY and CDR2 SMNVEV (reference sequence). CDR3 size: 15 residues. With V trimmed by 4 bases and J by 6 bases, 9 bases remained unmatched.

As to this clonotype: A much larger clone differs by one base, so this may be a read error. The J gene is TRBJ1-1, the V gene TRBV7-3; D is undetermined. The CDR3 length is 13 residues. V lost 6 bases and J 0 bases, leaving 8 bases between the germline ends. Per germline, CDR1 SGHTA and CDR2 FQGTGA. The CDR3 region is CASRLNMNTEAFF. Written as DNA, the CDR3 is TGTGCCAGCAGACTCAACATGAACACTGAAGCTTTCTTT.

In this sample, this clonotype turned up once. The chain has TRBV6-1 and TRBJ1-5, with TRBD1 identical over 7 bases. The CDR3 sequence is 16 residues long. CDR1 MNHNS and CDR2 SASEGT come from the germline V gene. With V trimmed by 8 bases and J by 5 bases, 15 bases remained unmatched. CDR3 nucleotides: TGTGCCAGCTCCCCCAGGGAGACAGGGAGGTATCAGCCCCAGCATTTT. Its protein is CASSPRETGRYQPQHF.

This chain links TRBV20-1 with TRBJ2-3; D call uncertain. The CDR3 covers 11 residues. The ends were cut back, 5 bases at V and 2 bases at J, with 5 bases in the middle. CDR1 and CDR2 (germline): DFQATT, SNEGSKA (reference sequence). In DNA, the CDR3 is TGCAGTGCTCCATTCACAGATACGCAGTATTTT. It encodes CSAPFTDTQYF.

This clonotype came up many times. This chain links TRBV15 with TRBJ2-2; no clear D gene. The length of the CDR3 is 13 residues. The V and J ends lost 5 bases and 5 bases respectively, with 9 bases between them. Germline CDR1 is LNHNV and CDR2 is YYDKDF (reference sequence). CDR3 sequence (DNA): TGTGCCACCAGCTCCCGAAGAACCGGGGAGCTGTTTTTT. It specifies CATSSRRTGELFF.

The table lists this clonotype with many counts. The DNA for the CDR3 is TGTGCCAGCAGCCATGGACTAGCGGCCGGGGAGCTGTTTTTT. The encoded protein is CASSHGLAAGELFF. The chain combines TRBV28 with TRBJ2-2; 10 bases match TRBD2. The germline gives CDR1 MDHEN, CDR2 SYDVKM. V shed 6 bases, J shed 6 bases, and the junction held 4 bases outside the gene matches. CDR3 length equals 14 residues.

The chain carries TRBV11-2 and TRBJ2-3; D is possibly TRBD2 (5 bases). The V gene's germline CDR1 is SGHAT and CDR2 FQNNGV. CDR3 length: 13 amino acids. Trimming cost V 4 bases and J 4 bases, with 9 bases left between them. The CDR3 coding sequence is TGTGCCAGCAGCTCCGGGGTGGCAGATACGCAGTATTTT. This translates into CASSSGVADTQYF. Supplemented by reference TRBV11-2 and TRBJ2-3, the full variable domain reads EAGVAQSPRYKIIEKRQSVAFWCNPISGHATLYWYQQILGQGPKLLIQFQNNGVVDDSQLPKDRFSAERLKGVDSTLKIQPAKLEDSAVYLCASSSGVADTQYFGPGTRLTVL.

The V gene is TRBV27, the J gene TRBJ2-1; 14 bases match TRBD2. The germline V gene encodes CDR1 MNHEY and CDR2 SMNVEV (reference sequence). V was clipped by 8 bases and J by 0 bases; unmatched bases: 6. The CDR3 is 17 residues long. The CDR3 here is CASGTSGSSSSYNEQFF. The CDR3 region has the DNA TGTGCCAGCGGGACTAGCGGGAGTTCTAGCTCCTACAATGAGCAGTTCTTC.

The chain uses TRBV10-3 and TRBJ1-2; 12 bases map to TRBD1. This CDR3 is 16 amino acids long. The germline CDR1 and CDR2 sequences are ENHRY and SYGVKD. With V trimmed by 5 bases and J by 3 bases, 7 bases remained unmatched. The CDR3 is CAISSGTGGAHYGYTF. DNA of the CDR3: TGTGCCATCAGTTCCGGGACAGGGGGCGCCCACTATGGCTACACCTTC.